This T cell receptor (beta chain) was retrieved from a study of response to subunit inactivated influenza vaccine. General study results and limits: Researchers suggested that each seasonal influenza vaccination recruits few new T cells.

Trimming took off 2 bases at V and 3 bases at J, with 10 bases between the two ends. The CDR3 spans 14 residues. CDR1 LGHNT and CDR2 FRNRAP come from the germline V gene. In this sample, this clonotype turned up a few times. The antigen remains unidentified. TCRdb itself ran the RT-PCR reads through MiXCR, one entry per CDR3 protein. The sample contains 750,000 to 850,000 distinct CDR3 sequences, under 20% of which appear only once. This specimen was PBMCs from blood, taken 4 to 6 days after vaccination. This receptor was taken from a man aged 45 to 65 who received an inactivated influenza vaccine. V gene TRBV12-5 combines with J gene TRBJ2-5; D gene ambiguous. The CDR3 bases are TGTGCTAGTGGTTTGCTGGGGAACGAAGAGACCCAGTACTTC. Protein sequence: CASGLLGNEETQYF.